Below, one T cell receptor (beta chain) is given with its context. Its antigen is unidentified. This record comes from a study of T cell responses to AZD1222 COVID-19 vaccine. Findings and caveats of the study: Close to half of spike-specific TCRs reportedly recognize unmutated variant regions. The peak T cell response came first, and repertoires were sampled only after it.

Profiling relied on immunoSEQ multiplex PCR, and the TCRdb table lists in-frame clones only, not all of them. The table has some 150,000 clones, over 75% seen once. CDR3 length: 16 residues. The germline V gene has CDR1 LNHDA and CDR2 SQIVND (reference sequence). The germline V and J ends were trimmed by 6 bases and 6 bases, with 22 bases remaining between them. This receptor was identified in an adult in good health. The material sequenced was peripheral blood, taken on day 0 of AZD1222 vaccination. The chain links TRBV19 to TRBJ2-3; maybe TRBD2 (6 bases). The CDR3 DNA is TGTGCCAGTAGAGGAGTTAGCGGACTCTTGGGGGATACGCAGTATTTT. The encoded protein is CASRGVSGLLGDTQYF.